This T cell receptor (beta chain) is from a study of a mutant IDH1 vaccine in newly diagnosed glioma. TCRdb's table, derived via immunoSEQ multiplex PCR, lists solely in-frame clones and lacks some. This sample yields roughly 84,000 clones, of which over 75% are seen a single time; 5.3% belongs to the top ten. Regarding time point: baseline, week 1 (first vaccination visit). The treatment denotes: pre-vaccination baseline after standard-of-care therapy. Germline loops: CDR1 MGHDK, CDR2 SYGVNS. V dropped 5 bases and J dropped 10 bases, with 11 bases sitting between them. The CDR3 consists of 11 residues. Overall study results and limits: Of all patients, around 94% showed vaccine-induced immune responses.

A word on this clone: Its antigen is as yet unknown.

The material sequenced was PBMCs, taken from a glioma patient treated with radiotherapy, temozolomide or both. The chain combines TRBV25-1 with TRBJ1-1; D gene ambiguous. The source is a middle-aged man with glioma. Some clones in this sample may be carry-over from other donors' samples. The CDR3 protein is CASSTPKGAFF. CDR3 sequence (DNA): TGTGCCAGCAGTACCCCCAAGGGAGCTTTCTTT.